The rows below give T cell receptor beta chains drawn from one sample of a study of vaccination effects on CD4 cells after COVID-19. Some clones are missing from TCRdb's copy, which holds only in-frame ones; the method was immunoSEQ multiplex PCR. The data show about 24,000 clones, roughly 76% seen once. These receptors' antigens are unknown. This specimen consisted of CD4+ T cells from PBMCs cultured with SARS-CoV-2 spike peptides, obtained after COVID-19 vaccination. The receptor source for this set is a human donor who received a COVID-19 vaccine. Some clones in this sample may be carry-over from other donors' samples. Both conserved end residues are part of each CDR3. A D gene is named only where the DNA matches it firmly. Size is stated for part of the rows, as once, few or many counts, or as a class when the clone is expanded.

>TRBJ1-1|-|TRBV5-1|-
TGCGCCAGCGTCGAGGGGTTGAACACTGAAGCTTTCTTT
CASVEGLNTEAFF
>TRBJ2-1|once|TRBV5-1|TRBD2
TGCGCCAGCAACCCCTTAGCGGGGGGGCCCTACAATGAGCAGTTCTTC
CASNPLAGGPYNEQFF
>TRBJ2-5|-|TRBV19|-
TGTGCCAGTACCTGGGGCCATGGAGAGACCCAGTACTTC
CASTWGHGETQYF
>TRBJ2-6|once|TRBV6-5|-
TGTGCCAGCAGTTACTCCGGGAGTACTGGGGCCAACGTCCTGACTTTC
CASSYSGSTGANVLTF
>TRBJ2-3|once|TRBV3-1/TRBV3-2|TRBD2
TGTGCCAGCAGCCGTAAGCCTAGCGGGGGCACAGATACGCAGTATTTT
CASSRKPSGGTDTQYF
>TRBJ2-1|-|TRBV12-3/TRBV12-4|-
TGTGCCAGCAGCTTAGGACAGTTCTATGCGCAGTTCTTC
CASSLGQFYAQFF
>TRBJ2-1|once|TRBV6-6|TRBD1
TGTGCCAGCAGCCTGGGGACAGGGGGTCATGAGCAGTTCTTC
CASSLGTGGHEQFF
>TRBJ2-1|-|TRBV12-3/TRBV12-4|-
TGTGCCAGCAGCCAACGGGCCCTGGGTGAGCAGTTCTTC
CASSQRALGEQFF
>TRBJ2-5|-|TRBV5-1|-
TGCGCCAGCACCTCCCCAGGGATCCAGTACTTC
CASTSPGIQYF
>TRBJ2-5|-|TRBV6-1|-
TGTGCCAGCAGTGAAACCCCGGACAGAAAAGAGACCCAGTACTTC
CASSETPDRKETQYF
>TRBJ2-1|-|TRBV7-3|TRBD2
TGTGCCAGCAGCCCCGGGACTAGCGGTTATAATGAGCAGTTCTTC
CASSPGTSGYNEQFF
>TRBJ1-1|-|TRBV9|-
TGTGCCAGCAGCGAGCAGGCAATAAAGCCTGAAGCTTTCTTT
CASSEQAIKPEAFF
>TRBJ1-4|-|TRBV4-2|TRBD1
TGTGCCAGCAGCCAAGGACAGGGGGCGGGCGAAAAACTGTTTTTT
CASSQGQGAGEKLFF
>TRBJ2-3|once|TRBV7-2|-
TGTGCCAGCAGCTCCCGGACAATGGGGACAGATACGCAGTATTTT
CASSSRTMGTDTQYF
>TRBJ2-5|-|TRBV12-3/TRBV12-4|-
TGTGCCAGCAGTTCGGAGAGCTGGACCCAGTACTTC
CASSSESWTQYF
>TRBJ1-2|-|TRBV7-8|-
TGTGCCAGCAGCTTAGCCCGGACTTTTAAATATGGCTACACCTTC
CASSLARTFKYGYTF
>TRBJ2-2|-|TRBV2|-
TGTGCCAGCAGTGAGCTAGCTACGAACACCGGGGAGCTGTTTTTT
CASSELATNTGELFF
>TRBJ2-2|-|TRBV7-3|TRBD2
TGTGCCAGCAGCTTATTTTCGGGGGGGAACACCGGGGAGCTGTTTTTT
CASSLFSGGNTGELFF
>TRBJ1-4|-|TRBV28|-
TGTGCCAGCAGCCGCGGAGGGACTAATGAAAAACTGTTTTTT
CASSRGGTNEKLFF
>TRBJ2-5|-|TRBV6-6|-
TGTGCCAGCAGTTACGGATCTAGCGTGGAGACCCAGTACTTC
CASSYGSSVETQYF